This TCR beta chain was identified in a study of OX40 agonist ivuxolimab in advanced cancers. Turning to the study itself: All patients had ivuxolimab intravenously every 2 weeks at 0.01 to 10 mg/kg. Points from the study as a whole: At 0.1 to 3.0 mg/kg, clonal expansion of CD4+ and CD8+ blood T cells had occurred by week 6.

Germline V gives CDR1 SGHTA, CDR2 FQGNSA. The ends lost 5 bases at V and 5 bases at J; junction bases unmatched: 7. The CDR3 is 14 residues long. Produced via immunoSEQ multiplex PCR; TCRdb's table is partial and in-frame only. The sample shows roughly 86,000 clones, approximately 90% of them seen only once. A note on this clone: Its antigen remains unidentified.

The clonotype originates from an adult with an advanced solid tumor such as melanoma, head and neck, liver or kidney cancer. Specimen: CD4+ or CD8+ T cells sorted from blood, collected in a trial of the OX40 agonist ivuxolimab. V and J are TRBV7-2 and TRBJ2-7, with 9 bases identical to TRBD2. DNA of the CDR3: TGTGCCAGCAGCCCGGCGGGACTAGCCAACGAGCAGTACTTC. Translating gives CASSPAGLANEQYF.